Listed below are T cell receptor beta chains from one sample, sequenced in a study of T cell repertoires in cytomegalovirus infection. Each CDR3 protein is one row after TCRdb ran MiXCR on the reads. The sample shows a few hundred thousand distinct CDR3 sequences, just under 40% of them seen only once. Their antigens are not known. Source: cultured PBMCs, taken from culture after CMV antigen stimulation. The receptor source for this set is a human donor in good health (CMV status not recorded). Some clones in this sample may be carry-over from other donors' samples. CDR3s include the opening cysteine and the closing phenylalanine or tryptophan. Each record gives: J gene, D gene, clone size, V gene, CDR3 protein, CDR3 DNA. The D gene is left open where the match is weak. A clone size is listed for some rows: how often the clone was seen (once, few, many), or a class if it is expanded.

j_gene: TRBJ1-1
d_gene: TRBD1
abundance: -
v_gene: TRBV19
CDR3aa: CASSAQGAPFFATEAFF
CDR3nt: TGTGCCAGTAGTGCACAGGGGGCGCCTTTTTTTGCCACTGAAGCTTTCTTT

j_gene: TRBJ1-4
d_gene: -
abundance: few
v_gene: TRBV7-2
CDR3aa: CASSFGGVNEKLFF
CDR3nt: TGTGCCAGCAGCTTCGGCGGGGTTAATGAAAAACTGTTTTTT

j_gene: TRBJ1-1
d_gene: -
abundance: many
v_gene: TRBV7-2
CDR3aa: CASSLASGAGTEAFF
CDR3nt: TGTGCCAGCAGCTTAGCATCAGGGGCAGGCACTGAAGCTTTCTTT

j_gene: TRBJ1-1
d_gene: -
abundance: -
v_gene: TRBV12-3/TRBV12-4
CDR3aa: CASSPERRTEAFF
CDR3nt: TGTGCCAGCAGTCCCGAACGGAGGACTGAAGCTTTCTTT

j_gene: TRBJ2-1
d_gene: -
abundance: few
v_gene: TRBV7-2
CDR3aa: CASSLSGAREQFF
CDR3nt: TGTGCCAGCAGCTTATCCGGGGCGCGTGAGCAGTTCTTC

j_gene: TRBJ2-6
d_gene: -
abundance: -
v_gene: TRBV5-6
CDR3aa: CASSSTARQPRSGANVLTF
CDR3nt: TGTGCCAGCAGCTCGACCGCACGTCAACCTCGCTCTGGGGCCAACGTCCTGACTTTC

j_gene: TRBJ2-7
d_gene: -
abundance: many
v_gene: TRBV7-2
CDR3aa: CASSSRIGTYEQYF
CDR3nt: TGTGCCAGCAGCTCCCGAATCGGGACCTACGAGCAGTACTTC

j_gene: TRBJ2-5
d_gene: -
abundance: -
v_gene: TRBV7-2
CDR3aa: CASSLGGGTETQYF
CDR3nt: TGTGCCAGCAGTTTAGGTGGGGGGACGGAGACCCAGTACTTC

j_gene: TRBJ1-2
d_gene: -
abundance: few
v_gene: TRBV7-8
CDR3aa: CASSSRMSVRYTF
CDR3nt: TGTGCCAGCAGCTCTCGGATGTCGGTGCGCTACACCTTC

j_gene: TRBJ2-1
d_gene: -
abundance: -
v_gene: TRBV12-3/TRBV12-4
CDR3aa: CASSQGGYSYNEQFF
CDR3nt: TGTGCCAGCAGCCAGGGGGGGTACTCCTACAATGAGCAGTTCTTC

j_gene: TRBJ2-1
d_gene: TRBD1
abundance: -
v_gene: TRBV7-9
CDR3aa: CASSAGTVEGDEQFF
CDR3nt: TGTGCCAGCAGCGCAGGGACAGTGGAAGGGGATGAGCAGTTCTTC

j_gene: TRBJ2-7
d_gene: TRBD2
abundance: -
v_gene: TRBV11-3
CDR3aa: CASSPVETSGRAYEQYF
CDR3nt: TGTGCCAGCAGCCCGGTTGAGACTAGCGGGAGGGCCTACGAGCAGTACTTC

j_gene: TRBJ2-2
d_gene: -
abundance: -
v_gene: TRBV11-2
CDR3aa: CASMAGVMSGELFF
CDR3nt: TGTGCCAGCATGGCCGGAGTAATGAGCGGGGAGCTGTTTTTT

j_gene: TRBJ2-7
d_gene: -
abundance: -
v_gene: TRBV5-1
CDR3aa: CASTGTDAYEQYF
CDR3nt: TGCGCCAGCACAGGGACTGACGCCTACGAGCAGTACTTC

j_gene: TRBJ1-2
d_gene: -
abundance: -
v_gene: TRBV20-1
CDR3aa: CSARDGGSVDYGYTF
CDR3nt: TGCAGTGCTAGAGATGGCGGGTCAGTAGACTATGGCTACACCTTC

j_gene: TRBJ2-7
d_gene: -
abundance: -
v_gene: TRBV15
CDR3aa: CATSREGIMQYF
CDR3nt: TGTGCCACCAGCAGAGAGGGGATCATGCAGTACTTC

j_gene: TRBJ2-3
d_gene: -
abundance: few
v_gene: TRBV5-6
CDR3aa: CASSSRTLKRTDTQYF
CDR3nt: TGTGCCAGCAGCTCGCGGACACTGAAACGAACAGATACGCAGTATTTT

j_gene: TRBJ2-1
d_gene: -
abundance: few
v_gene: TRBV7-2
CDR3aa: CASSLRTSSYNEQFF
CDR3nt: TGTGCCAGCAGCTTAAGGACGAGCTCCTACAATGAGCAGTTCTTC

j_gene: TRBJ2-5
d_gene: -
abundance: -
v_gene: TRBV4-1
CDR3aa: CASSQDLDSQETQYF
CDR3nt: TGCGCCAGCAGCCAAGATCTGGACAGCCAAGAGACCCAGTACTTC

j_gene: TRBJ1-4
d_gene: TRBD1
abundance: few
v_gene: TRBV12-3/TRBV12-4
CDR3aa: CASSMTGANEKLFF
CDR3nt: TGTGCCAGCAGCATGACAGGGGCTAATGAAAAACTGTTTTTT

j_gene: TRBJ2-5
d_gene: -
abundance: few
v_gene: TRBV6-1
CDR3aa: CASRSLLRLGETQYF
CDR3nt: TGTGCCAGCCGTTCCCTGCTCAGGTTAGGAGAGACCCAGTACTTC

j_gene: TRBJ1-2
d_gene: -
abundance: few
v_gene: TRBV4-1
CDR3aa: CASSQGFRSDYGYTF
CDR3nt: TGCGCCAGCAGCCAAGGGTTCAGAAGCGACTATGGCTACACCTTC

j_gene: TRBJ2-7
d_gene: TRBD1
abundance: -
v_gene: TRBV19
CDR3aa: CASSPWTGEIITYEQYF
CDR3nt: TGTGCCAGTAGTCCGTGGACAGGAGAGATAATTACCTACGAGCAGTACTTC

j_gene: TRBJ2-4
d_gene: -
abundance: few
v_gene: TRBV7-8
CDR3aa: CASSLSRQRTENIQYF
CDR3nt: TGTGCCAGCAGCTTATCCCGCCAAAGGACCGAAAACATTCAGTACTTC

j_gene: TRBJ2-1
d_gene: -
abundance: few
v_gene: TRBV11-2
CDR3aa: CASSSLPRETPYNEQFF
CDR3nt: TGTGCCAGCAGTTCCCTCCCCCGGGAGACCCCATACAATGAGCAGTTCTTC

j_gene: TRBJ1-4
d_gene: TRBD1
abundance: -
v_gene: TRBV5-4
CDR3aa: CASGMDRVVEKLFF
CDR3nt: TGTGCCAGCGGAATGGACAGGGTAGTAGAAAAACTGTTTTTT

j_gene: TRBJ2-1
d_gene: TRBD2
abundance: few
v_gene: TRBV15
CDR3aa: CATSRGGTKVAEQFF
CDR3nt: TGTGCCACCAGCAGAGGAGGGACTAAAGTGGCTGAGCAGTTCTTC

j_gene: TRBJ1-5
d_gene: -
abundance: few
v_gene: TRBV15
CDR3aa: CATSRDVARMPQHF
CDR3nt: TGTGCCACCAGCAGAGATGTAGCGAGAATGCCCCAGCATTTT

j_gene: TRBJ1-2
d_gene: -
abundance: few
v_gene: TRBV7-9
CDR3aa: CASSVWTATAFGYTF
CDR3nt: TGTGCCAGCAGCGTATGGACAGCAACGGCCTTTGGCTACACCTTC

j_gene: TRBJ2-5
d_gene: -
abundance: -
v_gene: TRBV7-9
CDR3aa: CASSRSGASETQYF
CDR3nt: TGTGCCAGCAGCCGATCGGGGGCCTCCGAGACCCAGTACTTC

j_gene: TRBJ1-3
d_gene: -
abundance: -
v_gene: TRBV19
CDR3aa: CASNPDGSPSGNTIYF
CDR3nt: TGTGCCAGTAATCCGGACGGAAGTCCCTCTGGAAACACCATATATTTT

j_gene: TRBJ2-3
d_gene: TRBD2
abundance: few
v_gene: TRBV7-2
CDR3aa: CASSWLAGESTDTQYF
CDR3nt: TGTGCCAGCAGCTGGCTAGCGGGTGAAAGCACAGATACGCAGTATTTT

j_gene: TRBJ2-5
d_gene: -
abundance: few
v_gene: TRBV6-6
CDR3aa: CASTISDEETQYF
CDR3nt: TGTGCCAGCACGATTAGCGACGAAGAGACCCAGTACTTC

j_gene: TRBJ2-3
d_gene: -
abundance: -
v_gene: TRBV18
CDR3aa: CASSLDRDSADTQYF
CDR3nt: TGTGCCAGCTCACTAGACCGGGACTCCGCAGATACGCAGTATTTT

j_gene: TRBJ1-5
d_gene: -
abundance: few
v_gene: TRBV7-6
CDR3aa: CASSSSPAGMGSQHF
CDR3nt: TGTGCCAGCAGCTCCTCCCCCGCTGGGATGGGGTCACAGCATTTT

j_gene: TRBJ1-4
d_gene: -
abundance: -
v_gene: TRBV11-3
CDR3aa: CASSRGYEKLFF
CDR3nt: TGTGCCAGCAGCCGGGGGTACGAAAAACTGTTTTTT

j_gene: TRBJ2-3
d_gene: -
abundance: few
v_gene: TRBV7-2
CDR3aa: CASSLIRRGSTDTQYF
CDR3nt: TGTGCCAGCAGCTTAATCAGGCGGGGAAGCACAGATACGCAGTATTTT

j_gene: TRBJ2-4
d_gene: -
abundance: -
v_gene: TRBV15
CDR3aa: CATSRTEGIQYF
CDR3nt: TGTGCCACCAGCAGGACTGAGGGCATTCAGTACTTC

j_gene: TRBJ1-1
d_gene: -
abundance: -
v_gene: TRBV7-9
CDR3aa: CASSFNWARERMNTEAFF
CDR3nt: TGTGCCAGCAGCTTTAATTGGGCGCGGGAACGCATGAACACTGAAGCTTTCTTT

j_gene: TRBJ2-5
d_gene: -
abundance: -
v_gene: TRBV19
CDR3aa: CASSPRRDQETQYF
CDR3nt: TGTGCCAGTAGTCCCAGACGGGACCAAGAGACCCAGTACTTC

j_gene: TRBJ2-7
d_gene: -
abundance: -
v_gene: TRBV28
CDR3aa: CASSFWGIIVPYEQYF
CDR3nt: TGTGCCAGCAGTTTTTGGGGCATCATAGTTCCCTACGAGCAGTACTTC

j_gene: TRBJ1-2
d_gene: -
abundance: -
v_gene: TRBV7-2
CDR3aa: CASSLASLGYGYTF
CDR3nt: TGTGCCAGCAGCTTAGCGAGTCTGGGGTATGGCTACACCTTC

j_gene: TRBJ2-7
d_gene: -
abundance: -
v_gene: TRBV7-2
CDR3aa: CASSLGPKGGTYEQYF
CDR3nt: TGTGCCAGCAGCTTAGGCCCTAAAGGCGGTACCTACGAGCAGTACTTC

j_gene: TRBJ2-5
d_gene: TRBD1
abundance: few
v_gene: TRBV7-2
CDR3aa: CASSLLGTGSQETQYF
CDR3nt: TGTGCCAGCAGCTTACTCGGGACAGGGTCCCAAGAGACCCAGTACTTC

j_gene: TRBJ1-1
d_gene: -
abundance: -
v_gene: TRBV7-2
CDR3aa: CASSSVPYTEAFF
CDR3nt: TGTGCCAGCAGCTCCGTTCCATACACTGAAGCTTTCTTT

j_gene: TRBJ1-2
d_gene: TRBD1
abundance: -
v_gene: TRBV30
CDR3aa: CAWSINRGFHYGYTF
CDR3nt: TGTGCCTGGAGCATTAACAGGGGGTTTCACTATGGCTACACCTTC

j_gene: TRBJ1-3
d_gene: -
abundance: few
v_gene: TRBV20-1
CDR3aa: CSARYRTGNTIYF
CDR3nt: TGCAGTGCTAGATACCGCACGGGAAACACCATATATTTT

j_gene: TRBJ2-5
d_gene: -
abundance: few
v_gene: TRBV7-8
CDR3aa: CASSSRRVRPPETQYF
CDR3nt: TGTGCCAGCAGCTCCCGCCGGGTTCGCCCCCCAGAGACCCAGTACTTC

j_gene: TRBJ2-7
d_gene: -
abundance: few
v_gene: TRBV7-9
CDR3aa: CASSSGRTVSSYEQYF
CDR3nt: TGTGCCAGCAGCTCCGGACGGACAGTATCCTCCTACGAGCAGTACTTC